The rows below give T cell receptor beta chains drawn from one sample of a study of blood T cells in healthy people across ages. One entry per CDR3 protein, called by TCRdb with MiXCR from the 5' RACE reads. The repertoire holds 590,000 or so distinct CDR3 sequences, about 30% seen once, with about 15% in the top ten. The sample was blood. Receptors originate from an elderly woman in good health. The CDR3 runs from the conserved cysteine through the conserved F or W. The D gene is left open where the match is weak. Clone size, where shown, is once, few, many, or a class for clones that have expanded.

TRBV20-1,14,TRBJ2-3,many,-,CSADGQVRTDTQYF,TGCAGTGCCGACGGCCAGGTCCGCACAGATACGCAGTATTTT
TRBV11-2,15,TRBJ2-1,many,-,CASSLSALAYNEQFF,TGTGCCAGCAGCTTATCGGCCCTAGCGTACAATGAGCAGTTCTTC
TRBV5-1,13,TRBJ1-2,-,-,CASSPDTRGGYTF,TGCGCCAGCAGCCCGGACACCCGTGGGGGCTACACCTTC
TRBV20-1,13,TRBJ1-1,-,TRBD1,CSAHRGRRTEAFF,TGCAGTGCTCACAGGGGGCGTCGAACTGAAGCTTTCTTT
TRBV11-3,13,TRBJ2-4,-,-,CASSLAVYNGQYF,TGTGCCAGCAGCTTAGCTGTCTACAATGGGCAGTACTTC
TRBV7-3,17,TRBJ2-6,many,TRBD1,CASSLTGSSSGANVLTF,TGTGCCAGCAGCTTGACAGGGTCATCGTCTGGGGCCAACGTCCTGACTTTC
TRBV5-1,14,TRBJ1-2,-,-,CASSGGQRPYGYTF,TGCGCCAGCAGCGGGGGGCAGAGACCCTATGGCTACACCTTC
TRBV21-1,16,TRBJ2-7,few,-,CASSNLGGGPYNGQYF,TGTGCCAGCAGCAACTTGGGCGGGGGGCCCTACAATGGGCAGTACTTC
TRBV20-1,15,TRBJ1-1,few,-,CSARKMAGARTEAFF,TGCAGTGCTAGAAAAATGGCGGGGGCGCGCACTGAAGCTTTCTTT
TRBV5-5,14,TRBJ1-1,-,-,CASRFNTLNTEAFF,TGTGCCAGCAGGTTTAACACCTTGAACACTGAAGCTTTCTTT
TRBV5-1,15,TRBJ2-6,many,-,CASSLVGLGANVLTF,TGCGCCAGCAGCTTGGTAGGGCTTGGGGCCAACGTCCTGACTTTC
TRBV24-1,11,TRBJ2-1,-,-,CATSAEETQFF,TGTGCCACCAGTGCGGAAGAGACCCAGTTCTTC
TRBV20-1,16,TRBJ2-7,once,TRBD2,CSAGGLAGANPYEQYF,TGCAGTGCTGGGGGATTAGCGGGGGCCAATCCCTACGAGCAGTACTTC
TRBV5-1,17,TRBJ2-6,once,TRBD1,CASMIGTAQSGANVLTF,TGCGCCAGCATGATCGGGACAGCTCAGTCTGGGGCCAACGTCCTGACTTTC
TRBV7-8,14,TRBJ2-7,many,-,CASSFAGLTYEQYF,TGTGCCAGCAGCTTTGCAGGGCTAACCTACGAGCAGTACTTC
TRBV20-1,14,TRBJ1-2,many,TRBD1,CSALPGQGWSGYTF,TGCAGTGCCCTCCCGGGACAGGGGTGGAGTGGCTACACCTTC
TRBV5-5,16,TRBJ2-3,many,-,CASSLGMISSTDTQYF,TGTGCCAGCAGCCTCGGCATGATCTCTAGCACAGATACGCAGTATTTT
TRBV20-1,16,TRBJ1-6,-,-,CSARDRDKANNSPLHF,TGCAGTGCTAGAGATAGGGACAAGGCTAATAATTCACCCCTCCACTTT
TRBV12-3/TRBV12-4,15,TRBJ2-3,-,-,CANRSTGTVTDTQYF,TGTGCCAACAGAAGTACCGGGACGGTCACGGATACGCAGTATTTT
TRBV11-2,16,TRBJ2-1,many,TRBD2,CASSLVGGGVYNEQFF,TGTGCCAGCAGCTTAGTTGGCGGGGGGGTTTACAATGAGCAGTTCTTC
TRBV5-4,14,TRBJ2-5,-,-,CASGVRGRQETQYF,TGTGCCAGCGGGGTCCGGGGACGGCAAGAGACCCAGTACTTC
TRBV28,15,TRBJ2-7,few,-,CASSRPEAVSYEQYF,TGTGCCAGCAGTCGCCCGGAGGCAGTAAGCTACGAGCAGTACTTC
TRBV12-3/TRBV12-4,14,TRBJ2-1,-,-,CASSPGGPYYEQFF,TGTGCCAGCAGCCCCGGGGGGCCCTACTATGAGCAGTTCTTC
TRBV25-1,15,TRBJ1-1,-,TRBD1,CASSPRTGLNTEAVF,TGTGCCAGCAGTCCCCGGACAGGACTAAACACTGAAGCTGTCTTT
TRBV23-1,14,TRBJ2-7,few,TRBD2,CAGIPARGVYEQYF,TGCGCCGGAATCCCCGCCCGGGGGGTTTACGAGCAGTACTTC
TRBV18,16,TRBJ2-3,-,-,CTSSPASGGVTDTQYF,TGTACCAGCTCACCTGCCAGCGGAGGGGTTACAGATACGCAGTATTTT
TRBV20-1,17,TRBJ2-5,-,-,CSASHYQGSGVGETQYF,TGCAGTGCTAGTCACTACCAGGGGAGCGGGGTGGGAGAGACCCAGTACTTC
TRBV20-1,13,TRBJ2-1,-,TRBD2,CSTKSGAPPVQFF,TGCAGTACAAAAAGCGGGGCCCCCCCCGTGCAGTTCTTC
TRBV29-1,14,TRBJ2-1,many,-,CSVDPAGNYNEQFF,TGCAGCGTTGATCCTGCCGGGAACTACAATGAGCAGTTCTTC
TRBV20-1,12,TRBJ2-3,many,-,CSARAAADTQYF,TGCAGTGCTAGAGCGGCCGCAGATACGCAGTATTTT
TRBV5-6,15,TRBJ2-1,few,-,CASSLGDSSCNEQFF,TGTGCCAGCAGCTTGGGGGACTCCTCCTGCAATGAGCAGTTCTTC
TRBV11-2,15,TRBJ2-7,many,TRBD1,CASSLRGQGTYEQYF,TGTGCCAGCAGCTTACGAGGACAGGGCACCTACGAGCAGTACTTC
TRBV5-1,16,TRBJ2-3,many,TRBD2,CASSLGGLAGADTQYF,TGCGCCAGCAGCTTGGGAGGACTAGCGGGGGCAGATACGCAGTATTTT
TRBV5-1,14,TRBJ1-1,-,-,CASRDTAGLAEVFF,TGCGCCAGCAGGGATACAGCGGGGTTGGCTGAAGTTTTCTTT
TRBV5-5,15,TRBJ2-2,-,TRBD1,CASSWGTGVTGELFF,TGTGCCAGCAGCTGGGGGACAGGCGTCACCGGGGAGCTGTTTTTT
TRBV7-2,15,TRBJ2-3,many,-,CASSETWAFTDTQYF,TGTGCCAGCAGCGAAACCTGGGCCTTCACAGATACGCAGTATTTT
TRBV20-1,15,TRBJ2-3,many,TRBD1,CSAPMGTGRTDTQYF,TGCAGTGCGCCAATGGGGACAGGGAGGACAGATACGCAGTATTTT
TRBV18,17,TRBJ2-3,few,TRBD2,CASSRSSGGAGTDTQYF,TGTGCCAGCTCACGGTCTAGCGGGGGGGCCGGCACAGATACGCAGTATTTT
TRBV30,14,TRBJ1-5,once,TRBD1,CARGGQGRAQPQHF,TGTGCCCGGGGGGGACAGGGGCGAGCTCAGCCCCAGCATTTT
TRBV20-1,12,TRBJ2-5,many,-,CSARDDIETQYF,TGCAGTGCTAGAGATGATATCGAAACCCAGTACTTC
TRBV6-2/TRBV6-3,19,TRBJ1-5,-,TRBD1,CVSRANIGTGGTSNQPQHF,TGTGTCAGCAGGGCAAACATCGGGACAGGGGGCACGAGCAATCAGCCCCAGCATTTT
TRBV20-1,11,TRBJ2-7,-,-,CSARTGAEQYF,TGCAGTGCCAGAACGGGAGCAGAACAGTACTTC